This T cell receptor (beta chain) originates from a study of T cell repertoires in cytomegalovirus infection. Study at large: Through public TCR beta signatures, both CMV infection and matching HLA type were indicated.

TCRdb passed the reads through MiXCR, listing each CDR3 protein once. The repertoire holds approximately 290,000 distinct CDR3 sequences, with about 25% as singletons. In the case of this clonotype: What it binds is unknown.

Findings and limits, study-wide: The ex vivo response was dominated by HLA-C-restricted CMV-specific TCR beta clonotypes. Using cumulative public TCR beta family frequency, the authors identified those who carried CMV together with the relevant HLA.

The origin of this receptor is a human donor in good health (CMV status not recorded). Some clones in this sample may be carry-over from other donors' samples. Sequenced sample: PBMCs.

CDR3 sequence reads: CSVSGTGLSYEQYF. CDR3 DNA: TGCAGCGTCTCCGGGACAGGGTTATCCTACGAGCAGTACTTC. The chain combines TRBV29-1 with TRBJ2-7; 9 bases line up with TRBD1. CDR1 and CDR2 (germline): SQVTM, ANQGSEA. CDR3 length: 14 residues. V lost 6 bases, J lost 1 base, and 7 bases stayed unmatched.